Detailed here is one TCR beta chain. The clone's antigen remains unknown. The germline V gene sets CDR1 to MDHEN and CDR2 to SYDVKM. There are 14 amino acids in the CDR3, from cysteine to phenylalanine inclusive. The coding DNA is unavailable. The sample originates from a study of monozygotic twins with inflammatory bowel disease (dated by TCRdb to between 2019 and 2020). Regarding the complete study: A total of 28 monozygotic twin pairs were included in the full study, comprising nine German pairs (four IBD-concordant, five IBD-discordant) and 19 IBD-discordant Danish pairs. Disease-associated traits were sought mainly through comparisons between IBD patients and their genetically identical healthy co-twins within discordant pairs. Each individual had, on average, about 151 000 unique TCRalpha sequences and 181 000 unique TCRbeta sequences available for analysis.

Findings and caveats that apply to the study as a whole: No single strong signal or clonotype linked to IBD turned up in the results, so the idea that one exists was not supported. IBD patients had lower TCRbeta repertoire diversity, measured by the inverse Simpson index, than their healthy co-twins. Repertoire similarity did not differ between concordant and discordant twins, possibly due to limited statistical power. Compared with healthy twins, IBD patients shared fewer clonotypes with other individuals, and the difference was most pronounced in patients with signs of disease activity. Background noise and inter-individual variability may have been introduced into the repertoires by the differing immunosuppressive treatments among patients. The analysis was unable to tell apart different T cell subtypes.

From each donor, a roughly 2.5 ml peripheral blood sample was collected into PAXgene tubes and kept at -80 degrees C. Without T cell sorting, total RNA was isolated from whole blood using the PAXgene blood miRNA kit on an automated QIAcube. Deep TCRalpha and TCRbeta repertoire profiling with unique molecular barcoding was performed on peripheral blood of monozygotic twin pairs concordant or discordant for inflammatory bowel disease. For every twin pair, smoking habits were documented, and each individual was categorised as a current, former or never smoker. The protocol used for the library was 5' RACE. For each TCR library, 3,000 to 4,000 ng of total RNA was used. For each sample, cDNA was synthesized in eight separate reactions using SMARTScribe reverse transcriptase. During cDNA synthesis, template switching introduced unique molecular identifiers that contained a 6-nucleotide sample barcode. Amplification of TCRalpha and TCRbeta cDNA involved two nested PCRs of around 15 and 9 cycles, and each PCR was followed by bead purification. Before amplification, the cDNA was both treated with uracil DNA-glycosylase and purified with the QIAquick PCR purification kit. In the second PCR, Illumina TruSeq-compatible adapters and sample-specific barcodes were added. Library quality and concentration were checked on TapeStation and Qubit, and libraries were pooled at about 5 ng each. Pooled libraries were sequenced on an Illumina HiSeq2500 single-index Rapid Run with 2 x 100 bp reads and custom sequencing primers. In the source study's methods: MiGEC version 1.2.6 was used for UMI-based consensus assembly, which corrected PCR and sequencing errors. MiXCR version 2.1.1 handled V(D)J alignment, clonotype assembly and CDR3 extraction. To normalise gene usage, clonotype sharing and MAIT/NKT TCR abundance, the top 1000, 10 000 and 20 000 clonotypes in each sample were analysed. After downsampling to 27 000 UMIs, diversity was calculated as the inverse Simpson index using the vegan R package. Paired Mann-Whitney U tests on discordant twin pairs were used, with Benjamini-Hochberg multiple-testing correction. TCRdb reprocessed the reads, reporting each CDR3 protein sequence once and no DNA. Here the V and J calls rest on TCRdb's processing, not on the authors' analysis. The sample's table lists a count of about 380,000 distinct CDR3 sequences. The ten largest make up 2% to 3% of the sample.

This sequence uses TRBV28 and TRBJ1-4. Sequenced input: blood. This receptor was taken from a human donor with ulcerative colitis or Crohn's disease, or a healthy co-twin of an affected twin (not recorded which). Here the CDR3 is given as CASTPRVRAEKLFF.